Following are 6 T cell receptor beta chains from one sample sequenced in a study of spatial heterogeneity in lung cancer. TCRdb used MiXCR to reprocess the 5' RACE reads, holding one entry per CDR3 protein. The repertoire holds roughly 39,000 distinct CDR3 sequences, with 6.5% to 8.5% as singletons. Specified time point: sample taken at primary tumor resection. Material for sequencing was whole RNA from tumor, nontumor lung or frozen PBMC, left unsorted. The sample in question was PBMCs, obtained at surgery. The receptors originated from a female donor with early-stage non-small cell lung cancer.

This clonotype was found a few times. The genes are TRBV3-1 and TRBJ1-4, with TRBD1 matching over 7 bases. J gave up 8 bases and V 3 bases, and 18 bases lay outside the gene matches. The germline gives CDR1 LGHDT, CDR2 YNNKEL (reference sequence). This CDR3 has 18 residues. The CDR3 sequence is CASSHHSSGGIGVEKLFF. The CDR3 region has the DNA TGTGCCAGCAGCCACCATTCCTCAGGGGGTATCGGAGTCGAAAAACTGTTTTTT. Filled out from reference TRBV3-1 and TRBJ1-4, the complete variable domain reads DTAVSQTPKYLVTQMGNDKSIKCEQNLGHDTMYWYKQDSKKFLKIMFSYNNKELIINETVPNRFSPKSPDKAHLNLHINSLELGDSAVYFCASSHHSSGGIGVEKLFFGSGTQLSVL.

The table lists this clonotype with a count of one. Being one base from a much bigger clone, this may be a read error. The chain joins TRBV18 to TRBJ1-1; D call uncertain. The germline V gene has CDR1 KGHSH and CDR2 LQKENI. The CDR3 extends over 14 amino acids. The CDR3 sequence is CATSPLTRDTEAFF. CDR3 DNA sequence: TGTGCCACCTCACCTCTGACACGAGACACTGAAGCTTTCTTT.

The sample holds many counts of this clonotype. The chain links TRBV9 to TRBJ2-2, with D perhaps TRBD2 (6 bases). Germline values: CDR1 SGDLS, CDR2 YYNGEE. This CDR3 region has 14 residues. With 0 bases removed from V and 5 bases from J, the gap between germline ends came to 8 bases. The CDR3 nucleotides read TGTGCCAGCAGCGTAGCCGGGGGTACCGGGGAGCTGTTTTTT. The encoded protein is CASSVAGGTGELFF.

CDR3 nucleotide sequence: TGTGCCAGCAGTCCCCTTGATGGACAGGGCAACAATGAGCAGTTCTTC. The encoded protein is CASSPLDGQGNNEQFF. This chain joins TRBV28 and TRBJ2-1, with 8 bases identical to TRBD1. J lost 5 bases, V lost 5 bases, and 11 bases had no gene match. The CDR3 runs 16 residues. Germline loops: CDR1 MDHEN, CDR2 SYDVKM. The full variable domain, with the rest looked up from reference TRBV28 and TRBJ2-1, is DVKVTQSSRYLVKRTGEKVFLECVQDMDHENMFWYRQDPGLGLRLIYFSYDVKMKEKGDIPEGYSVSREKKERFSLILESASTNQTSMYLCASSPLDGQGNNEQFFGPGTRLTVL.

This clonotype was observed many times. The chain recombines TRBV5-1 with TRBJ2-3; tentatively, D is TRBD1 or TRBD2 (5 bases each). V lost 4 bases and J lost 5, with 20 bases in between. Germline CDR1 reads SGHRS; CDR2 reads YFSETQ. The CDR3 sequence is 16 residues long. DNA for the CDR3: TGCGCCAGCAGCATATCGGGGCAGGTTGGAGGAGATACGCAGTATTTT. It encodes CASSISGQVGGDTQYF.

This clonotype appeared many times. The J gene is TRBJ1-5, the V gene TRBV18; TRBD1 matches at 7 bases. J gave up 1 base and V 1 base, and 1 base lay outside the gene matches. CDR1 and CDR2 from the germline V gene are KGHSH and LQKENI. The length of the CDR3 is 15 residues. The CDR3 region is CASSPRTGSNQPQHF. CDR3 in DNA: TGTGCCAGCTCACCACGGACAGGAAGCAATCAGCCCCAGCATTTT.